The 23 T cell receptor beta chains in this list originate from one sample, sequenced in a study of blood T cells in healthy people across ages. Primers used in a second PCR of about 6 to 12 cycles were a sample-barcoded 5' primer and a J-beta primer mix. TCRdb re-derived calls from the 5' RACE reads in MiXCR, one entry per CDR3 protein. The sample includes around 870,000 distinct CDR3 sequences, roughly 26% of them seen just once. Sequences were obtained from blood. Receptor source: a woman older than 75 in good health.

The chain carries TRBV4-3 and TRBJ2-2; weak D call: TRBD1 (6 bases). The CDR3 spans 20 residues. Germline CDR1 and CDR2: LGHNA and YSLEER. The V end lost 0 bases, the J end lost 0 bases, and 20 bases lay between the germline ends. The CDR3 region is CASSQDRDRTAPPNTGELFF. DNA of the CDR3: TGCGCCAGCAGCCAAGATAGGGACCGGACAGCCCCTCCGAACACCGGGGAGCTGTTTTTT.

This clonotype was seen a few times. The CDR3 DNA sequence: TGTGCCTGGAGTTTTCTCCTGGACTGGAGGAACACTGAAGCTTTCTTT. This encodes CAWSFLLDWRNTEAFF. The V gene is TRBV30, the J gene TRBJ1-1; D is unresolved. This CDR3 has 16 residues. Germline CDR1 GTSNPN, CDR2 SVGIG (reference sequence). With 2 bases removed from V and 1 base from J, the gap between germline ends came to 17 bases.

This clonotype was seen at least ten times. This sequence joins TRBV29-1 and TRBJ2-7; D uncertain. Trimming removed 3 bases at V and 5 bases at J, with 11 bases between. CDR1 and CDR2 (germline): SQVTM, ANQGSEA. The CDR3 runs 12 residues. DNA for the CDR3: TGCAGCGTTGATGCAGGTGGTCACGAGCAGTACTTC. Translating gives CSVDAGGHEQYF.

V gene TRBV28 combines with J gene TRBJ1-4, with D perhaps matching TRBD1 (5 bases). Trimming took 5 bases from V and 8 from J, leaving 21 bases between them. CDR1 and CDR2 from the germline V gene are MDHEN and SYDVKM. This CDR3 has 16 residues. CDR3 region: CASSQFRSGGAEKLFF. In nucleotides, the CDR3 is TGTGCCAGCAGTCAATTCCGGTCAGGAGGGGCGGAAAAACTGTTTTTT. Full variable domain (remainder filled in from reference TRBV28 and TRBJ1-4): DVKVTQSSRYLVKRTGEKVFLECVQDMDHENMFWYRQDPGLGLRLIYFSYDVKMKEKGDIPEGYSVSREKKERFSLILESASTNQTSMYLCASSQFRSGGAEKLFFGSGTQLSVL.

There are a few counts of this clonotype. V gene TRBV12-5 combines with J gene TRBJ2-7; TRBD1 might be the D (5 bases). CDR1 is LGHNT and CDR2 is FRNRAP in the germline V gene. V was trimmed by 7 bases and J by 0 bases, leaving 10 bases between them. This CDR3 is 13 amino acids long. The CDR3, as DNA: TGTGCTAGTGCCCTAACAGGCTCCTACGAGCAGTACTTC. Encoded protein: CASALTGSYEQYF.

This clonotype came up many times. The chain combines TRBV6-1 with TRBJ2-7, with 9 bases matching TRBD2. Germline V gene data show CDR1 as MNHNS and CDR2 as SASEGT. V gave up 11 bases and J gave up 0 bases; unmatched junction bases: 14. CDR3 length: 16 residues. The CDR3 reads CASERGVAGASYEQYF. The CDR3 bases are TGTGCCTCCGAAAGGGGGGTAGCGGGGGCCTCCTACGAGCAGTACTTC.

Comments on this clonotype: Without the conserved terminal phenylalanine or tryptophan, this CDR3 likely stems from a read error. CDR3 residues: CASSSLAGGGNEQFL. Written as DNA, the CDR3 is TGTGCCAGCAGCTCATTAGCGGGGGGCGGTAATGAGCAGTTCTTA. The chain has TRBV11-2 and TRBJ2-1; 10 bases map to TRBD2. The V gene's germline CDR1 is SGHAT and CDR2 FQNNGV. Trimming cost V 4 bases and J 7 bases; bases outside gene matches: 7. The CDR3 length is 15 residues.

This clonotype was detected only a few times. V gene TRBV20-1 combines with J gene TRBJ1-5; the D gene is possibly TRBD1 (5 bases). V was clipped by 6 bases and J by 3 bases, with 12 bases between them. There are 13 residues in the CDR3. Germline CDR1 and CDR2: DFQATT and SNEGSKA (reference sequence). The CDR3 loop reads CSAGGAVNQPQHF. The CDR3 nucleotides read TGCAGTGCAGGAGGGGCGGTCAATCAGCCCCAGCATTTT.

This clonotype was seen many times. The rearrangement uses TRBV15 and TRBJ2-1; a possible D gene is TRBD1 (6 bases). CDR3 size: 14 residues. Trimming shortened V by 0 bases and J by 14 bases, and 17 bases separated the two germline ends. Germline V lookup: CDR1 LNHNV, CDR2 YYDKDF (reference sequence). CDR3 protein: CATSRDLGTGTKFF. The CDR3 region has the DNA TGTGCCACCAGCAGAGATTTAGGGACCGGGACAAAGTTCTTC.

The V call is TRBV5-1, the J call TRBJ2-7, with D perhaps matching TRBD1 or TRBD2 (7 bases each). V was cut by 4 bases and J by 5 bases, with 16 bases left in between. This CDR3 has 14 amino acids. Germline V gene sequence: CDR1 SGHRS, CDR2 YFSETQ. The CDR3 spells CASSQGAGGDEQYF. The DNA for the CDR3 is TGCGCCAGCAGCCAAGGGGCAGGGGGGGACGAGCAGTACTTC.

This clonotype was detected once. The gene calls are TRBV6-2 or TRBV6-3 and TRBJ2-2; perhaps TRBD1 as D (6 bases). The germline V gene has CDR1 MNHEY and CDR2 SVGEGT. CDR3 length: 15 residues. Trimming left V 5 bases short and J 1 base short, with 11 bases between. In DNA form, the CDR3 reads TGTGCCAGCAGTAACCTGGGACAGAACACCGGGGAGCTGTTTTTT. Protein sequence: CASSNLGQNTGELFF.

The table lists this clonotype with many counts. The CDR3 loop is CASSLAREDTQYF. CDR3 in DNA: TGTGCCAGCAGCTTAGCCAGGGAAGATACGCAGTATTTT. V is TRBV7-2 and J is TRBJ2-3; D is possibly TRBD1 (5 bases). CDR1 and CDR2 from the germline V gene are SGHTA and FQGNSA. This CDR3 contains 13 residues. V lost 0 bases to trimming and J lost 5 bases, with 6 bases between them.

This clonotype was picked up a small number of times. This could be a read error, since a much larger clone is one nucleotide away. The chain joins TRBV7-2 to TRBJ2-6; a possible D gene is TRBD1 (6 bases). CDR3 length: 16 residues. Germline V gene lookup returns CDR1 SGHTA and CDR2 FQGNSA. The CDR3: CASSLDHRAGANVRTF. DNA of the CDR3: TGTGCCAGCAGCTTAGACCACAGGGCTGGGGCCAACGTCCGGACTTTC.

This clonotype was observed a handful of times. This sequence joins TRBV3-1 and TRBJ1-1; D call uncertain. Trimming shortened V by 3 bases and J by 5 bases, and 13 bases separated the two germline ends. The germline gives CDR1 LGHDT, CDR2 YNNKEL (reference sequence). This CDR3 is 14 amino acids long. The CDR3 DNA sequence: TGTGCCAGCAGCCATAAGGGTGGAGTGACTGAAGCTTTCTTT. It encodes CASSHKGGVTEAFF.

This clonotype was picked up many times. This chain uses TRBV7-2 with TRBJ2-5; a weak D match, TRBD2 (5 bases). Trimming shortened V by 1 base and J by 5 bases, and 14 bases separated the two germline ends. The germline V gene encodes CDR1 SGHTA and CDR2 FQGNSA. CDR3 size: 15 residues. In nucleotides, the CDR3 is TGTGCCAGCAGCTTAGTGGGAAACTCGGGGGAGACCCAGTACTTC. It yields the protein CASSLVGNSGETQYF.

This clonotype has a count of ten or more. This chain joins TRBV6-5 and TRBJ2-7; TRBD1 matches 7 bases. Germline-derived CDR1 and CDR2 are MNHEY and SVGAGI. V gave up 5 bases and J gave up 5 bases; unmatched junction bases: 9. This CDR3 has 14 residues. The CDR3 sequence: CASSKIATGHEQYF. Here the CDR3 DNA reads TGTGCCAGCAGTAAAATAGCGACAGGGCACGAGCAGTACTTC.

This clonotype was found a few times. This may be a read error, as it is one base from a much larger clone. The chain couples TRBV20-1 to TRBJ2-7, with D perhaps given as TRBD1 or TRBD2 (6 bases each). The germline V gene has CDR1 DFQATT and CDR2 SNEGSKA (reference sequence). The V and J ends lost 6 bases and 6 bases respectively, with 15 bases between them. CDR3 size: 12 residues. CDR3 region: CSARGRGGEQYF. CDR3 coding DNA: TGCAGTGCGAGGGGCAGGGGAGGCGAGCAGTACTTC.

The genes are TRBV6-5 and TRBJ2-5, with 11 bases fitting TRBD2. The CDR3 covers 16 residues. Unmatched junction bases numbered 4, after V lost 2 bases and J lost 2 bases. CDR1 is MNHEY and CDR2 is SVGAGI in the germline V gene. The CDR3 region is CASSYPVAGGQETQYF. CDR3 sequence (DNA): TGTGCCAGCAGTTACCCAGTAGCGGGGGGGCAAGAGACCCAGTACTTC.

This chain links TRBV20-1 with TRBJ2-2; TRBD2 aligns across 8 bases. Germline-derived CDR1 and CDR2 are DFQATT and SNEGSKA (reference sequence). The CDR3 contains 15 residues. Trimming removed 2 bases from V and 4 bases from J; junction bases left unmatched: 6. CDR3 loop: CSARFPSGGTGELFF. CDR3 sequence (DNA): TGCAGTGCTAGATTCCCGAGCGGGGGCACCGGGGAGCTGTTTTTT.

The chain joins TRBV20-1 to TRBJ1-5; 7 bases are shared with TRBD1. With V trimmed by 4 bases and J by 7 bases, 10 bases remained unmatched. The CDR3 sequence is 14 residues long. The germline gives CDR1 DFQATT, CDR2 SNEGSKA (reference sequence). The CDR3 sequence: CSATGTVADQPQHF. The CDR3 DNA reads as TGCAGTGCTACCGGGACAGTGGCTGACCAGCCCCAGCATTTT.

This clonotype appeared many times. The chain employs TRBV18 and TRBJ2-3, with a possible D match to TRBD2 (6 bases). CDR3 length: 14 residues. Looked up from germline, CDR1 is KGHSH and CDR2 is LQKENI. The V gene lost 6 bases and the J gene lost 0 bases, with 10 bases spanning the gap. The CDR3 region has the DNA TGTGCCAGCTCGCTGACTAGTAGCACAGATACGCAGTATTTT. It specifies CASSLTSSTDTQYF.

CDR3 in amino acids: CASSLPGLAGGMSTDTQYF. The CDR3 DNA follows: TGTGCCAGCAGTTTACCGGGACTAGCGGGGGGGATGAGCACAGATACGCAGTATTTT. The rearrangement links TRBV12-3 or TRBV12-4 to TRBJ2-3, with TRBD2 identical over 16 bases. The CDR3 is made up of 19 amino acids. The V and J ends lost 2 bases and 0 bases, in that order; junction bases with no gene match: 5.

This sequence joins TRBV12-3 or TRBV12-4 and TRBJ2-5; maybe TRBD2 (6 bases). The CDR3 covers 14 residues. V was shortened by 6 bases and J by 4 bases, with 15 bases between the two germline ends. The CDR3 region is CASSPGVRRETQYF. For the CDR3, the DNA is TGTGCCAGCAGCCCGGGAGTGCGAAGAGAGACCCAGTACTTC.